Detailed here is one T cell receptor beta chain. The table came from immunoSEQ multiplex PCR; TCRdb's copy has only in-frame clones and leaves some out. The sample has some 80,000 clones; about 91% are singletons. The data stem from a study of OX40 agonist ivuxolimab in advanced cancers. Study-level information: Mean age approximately 61 years, range 23 to 79; just over 80% male.

CDR3 length equals 16 residues. The V gene's germline CDR1 is SGHRS and CDR2 YFSETQ. V lost 3 bases and J 3 bases, leaving 18 bases between the germline ends. V gene TRBV5-1 combines with J gene TRBJ2-5; D may be TRBD1 (6 bases). The starting material was CD4+ or CD8+ T cells sorted from blood, obtained in a trial of the OX40 agonist ivuxolimab. This sequence was found in an adult with an advanced solid tumor such as melanoma, head and neck, liver or kidney cancer. CDR3 bases: TGCGCCAGCAGCTCCAACCTCAACAGGGCCGAAGAGACCCAGTACTTC. It is translated as CASSSNLNRAEETQYF.